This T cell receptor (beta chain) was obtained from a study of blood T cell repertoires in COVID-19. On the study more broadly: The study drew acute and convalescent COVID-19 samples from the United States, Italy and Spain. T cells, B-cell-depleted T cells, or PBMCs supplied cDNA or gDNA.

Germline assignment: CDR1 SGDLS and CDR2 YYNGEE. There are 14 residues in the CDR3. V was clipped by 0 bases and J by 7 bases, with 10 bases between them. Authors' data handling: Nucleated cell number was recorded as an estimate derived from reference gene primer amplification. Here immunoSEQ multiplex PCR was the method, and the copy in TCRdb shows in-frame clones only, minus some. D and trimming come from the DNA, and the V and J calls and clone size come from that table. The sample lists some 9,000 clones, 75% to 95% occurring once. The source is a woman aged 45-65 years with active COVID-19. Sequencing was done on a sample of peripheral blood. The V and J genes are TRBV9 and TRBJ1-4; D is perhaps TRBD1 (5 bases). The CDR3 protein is CASSVGGLTEKLFF. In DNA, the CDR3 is TGTGCCAGCAGCGTAGGGGGACTAACTGAAAAACTGTTTTTT.